A single T cell receptor beta chain is shown here with its context. The data were obtained in a study of identical twins. One entry per CDR3 protein results from TCRdb running MiXCR on the 5' RACE reads. The sample gives some 260,000 distinct CDR3 sequences, about an eighth of which show up once; around 8.9% is in the top ten. CDR3 length equals 14 residues. V lost 3 bases to trimming and J lost 6 bases, with 15 bases between them. Germline CDR1 reads DFQATT; CDR2 reads SNEGSKA (reference sequence). The rearrangement links TRBV20-1 to TRBJ1-5; possible D gene TRBD1, 5 bases. The sequenced sample consisted of memory (CD45RO+) T cells sorted from blood. This sequence was found in a woman under 30 in good health. CDR3 nucleotides: TGCAGTGCTAGTTCGGGGCCGGGAGGTCAGCCCCAGCATTTT. Its protein is CSASSGPGGQPQHF.